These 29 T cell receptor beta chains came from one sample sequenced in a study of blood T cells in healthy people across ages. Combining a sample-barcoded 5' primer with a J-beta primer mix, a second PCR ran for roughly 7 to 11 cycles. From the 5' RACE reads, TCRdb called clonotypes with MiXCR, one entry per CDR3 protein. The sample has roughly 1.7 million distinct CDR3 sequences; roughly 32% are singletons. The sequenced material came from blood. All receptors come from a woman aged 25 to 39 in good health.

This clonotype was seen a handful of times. For the CDR3, the DNA is TGTGCCAGCAGGTTCAGGGATGAGCAGTTCTTC. The encoded protein is CASRFRDEQFF. The chain combines TRBV27 with TRBJ2-1, with D perhaps TRBD1 (5 bases). CDR3 length: 11 residues. Trimming took 6 bases from V and 8 from J, leaving 8 bases between them. Germline loops: CDR1 MNHEY, CDR2 SMNVEV (reference sequence).

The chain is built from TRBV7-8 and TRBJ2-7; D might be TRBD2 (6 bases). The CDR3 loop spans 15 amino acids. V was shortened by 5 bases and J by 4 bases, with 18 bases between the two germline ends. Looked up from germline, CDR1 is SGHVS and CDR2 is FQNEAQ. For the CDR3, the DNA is TGTGCCAGCAGCCCGCCGGGACTTAATAGGTACGAGCAGTACTTC. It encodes CASSPPGLNRYEQYF.

The CDR3 coding sequence is TGTGCCAGCAGCTCGACCACAGGGTCTTGGCGTCAGTTCTTC. Protein: CASSSTTGSWRQFF. J is TRBJ2-1 and V is TRBV5-6; D may be TRBD1 (6 bases). The CDR3 loop spans 14 amino acids. The ends were cut back, 3 bases at V and 13 bases at J, with 20 bases in the middle. CDR1 and CDR2 from the germline V gene are SGHDT and YYEEEE.

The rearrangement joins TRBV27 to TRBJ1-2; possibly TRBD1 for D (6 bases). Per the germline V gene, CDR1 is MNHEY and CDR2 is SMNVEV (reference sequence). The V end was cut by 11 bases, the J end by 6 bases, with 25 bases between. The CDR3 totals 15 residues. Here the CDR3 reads CAGGEWTDTFDGYTF. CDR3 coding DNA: TGTGCCGGCGGGGAATGGACAGACACCTTCGATGGCTACACCTTC.

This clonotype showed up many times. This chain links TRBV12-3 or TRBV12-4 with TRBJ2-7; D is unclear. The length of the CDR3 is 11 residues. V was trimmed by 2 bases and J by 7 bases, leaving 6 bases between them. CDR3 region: CASSLSREQYF. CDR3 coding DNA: TGTGCCAGCAGTTTAAGCAGAGAGCAGTACTTC.

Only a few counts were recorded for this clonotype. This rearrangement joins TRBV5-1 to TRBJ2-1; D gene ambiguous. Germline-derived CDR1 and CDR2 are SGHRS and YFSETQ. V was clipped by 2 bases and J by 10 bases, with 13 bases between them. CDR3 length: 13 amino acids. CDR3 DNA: TGCGCCAGCAGCTTCAACGTAGCTACCGAGCAGTTCTTC. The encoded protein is CASSFNVATEQFF.

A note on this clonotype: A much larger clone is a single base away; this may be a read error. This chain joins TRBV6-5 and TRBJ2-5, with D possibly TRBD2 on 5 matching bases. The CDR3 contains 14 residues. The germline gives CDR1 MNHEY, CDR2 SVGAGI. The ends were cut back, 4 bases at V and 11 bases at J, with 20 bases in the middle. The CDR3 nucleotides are TGTGCCAGCAGTTCTGAGGGATCTCAGGATGAGCAGTACTTC. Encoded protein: CASSSEGSQDEQYF.

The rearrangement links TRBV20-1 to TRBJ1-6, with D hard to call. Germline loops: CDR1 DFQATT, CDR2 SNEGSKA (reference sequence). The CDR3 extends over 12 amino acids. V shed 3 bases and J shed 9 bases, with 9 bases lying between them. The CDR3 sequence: CSASRTGSPLHF. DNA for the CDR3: TGCAGTGCTAGTCGTACGGGTTCACCCCTCCACTTT.

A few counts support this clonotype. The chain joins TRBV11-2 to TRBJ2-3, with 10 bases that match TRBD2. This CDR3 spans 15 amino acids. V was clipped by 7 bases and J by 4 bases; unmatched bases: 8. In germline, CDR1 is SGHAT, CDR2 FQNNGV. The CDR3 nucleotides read TGTGCCAGCATCCCCTCTAGCGGGGGACCAGATACGCAGTATTTT. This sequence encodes CASIPSSGGPDTQYF.

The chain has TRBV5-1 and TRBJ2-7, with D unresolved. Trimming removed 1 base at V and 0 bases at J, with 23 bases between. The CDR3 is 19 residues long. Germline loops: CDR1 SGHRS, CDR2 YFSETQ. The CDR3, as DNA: TGCGCCAGCAGCTTGACCGGCCGATTCGTCAATACCAGCTCCTACGAGCAGTACTTC. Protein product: CASSLTGRFVNTSSYEQYF.

CDR3 nucleotide sequence: TGTGCCAGCAGCCCCTACTCCGCCTACGAGCAGTACTTC. Residues: CASSPYSAYEQYF. The chain links TRBV7-6 to TRBJ2-7, with D unclear. V lost 5 bases and J 2 bases, leaving 10 bases between the germline ends. CDR1 SGHVS and CDR2 FNYEAQ come from the germline V gene. This CDR3 is built from 13 residues.

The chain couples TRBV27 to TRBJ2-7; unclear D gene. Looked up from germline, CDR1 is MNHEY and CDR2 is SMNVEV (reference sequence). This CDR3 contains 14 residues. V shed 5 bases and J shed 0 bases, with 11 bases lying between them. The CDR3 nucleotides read TGTGCCAGCAGTCCCTCGGTGATCTCCTACGAGCAGTACTTC. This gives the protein CASSPSVISYEQYF.

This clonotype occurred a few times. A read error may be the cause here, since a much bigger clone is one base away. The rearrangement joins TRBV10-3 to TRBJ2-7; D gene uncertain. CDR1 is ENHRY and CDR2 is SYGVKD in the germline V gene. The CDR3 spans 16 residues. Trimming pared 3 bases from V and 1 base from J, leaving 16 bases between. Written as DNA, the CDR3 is TGTGCCATCAGTGAATTCGTGTACCGAAGATCCTACGAGCAGTACTTC. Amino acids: CAISEFVYRRSYEQYF.

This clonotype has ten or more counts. CDR3 protein: CSVEPGASGSWEADTQYF. CDR3 nucleotides: TGCAGCGTTGAACCAGGGGCAAGCGGGAGTTGGGAAGCAGATACGCAGTATTTT. V gene TRBV29-1 combines with J gene TRBJ2-3; 8 bases are shared with TRBD2. The V gene's germline CDR1 is SQVTM and CDR2 ANQGSEA. V lost 2 bases, J lost 4 bases, and 17 bases stayed unmatched. The CDR3 is 18 residues long.

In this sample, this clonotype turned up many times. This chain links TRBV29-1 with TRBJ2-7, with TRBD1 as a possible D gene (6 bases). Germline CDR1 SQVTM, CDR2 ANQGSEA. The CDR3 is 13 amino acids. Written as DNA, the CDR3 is TGCAGTACCCGGGACACCTCAACCTACGAGCAGTACTTC. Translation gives CSTRDTSTYEQYF.

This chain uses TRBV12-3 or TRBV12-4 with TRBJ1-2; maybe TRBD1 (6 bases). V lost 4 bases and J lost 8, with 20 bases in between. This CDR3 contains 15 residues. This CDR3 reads CASSSPDQGIWGYTF. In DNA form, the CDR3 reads TGTGCCAGCAGTTCACCAGACCAGGGGATTTGGGGCTACACCTTC.

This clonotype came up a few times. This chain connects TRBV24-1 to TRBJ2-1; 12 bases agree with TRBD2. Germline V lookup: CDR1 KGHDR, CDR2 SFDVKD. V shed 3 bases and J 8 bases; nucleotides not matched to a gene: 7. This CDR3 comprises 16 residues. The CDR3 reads CATSDLTSGRNDEQFF. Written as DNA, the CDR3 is TGTGCCACCAGTGATCTAACTAGCGGGAGGAATGATGAGCAGTTCTTC.

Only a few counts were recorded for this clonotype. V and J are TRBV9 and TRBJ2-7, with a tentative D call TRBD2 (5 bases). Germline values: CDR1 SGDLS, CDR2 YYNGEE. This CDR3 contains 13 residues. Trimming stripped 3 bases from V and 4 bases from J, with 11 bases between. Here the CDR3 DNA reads TGTGCCAGCAGCGCAGGACTGGAGTACGAGCAGTACTTC. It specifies CASSAGLEYEQYF.

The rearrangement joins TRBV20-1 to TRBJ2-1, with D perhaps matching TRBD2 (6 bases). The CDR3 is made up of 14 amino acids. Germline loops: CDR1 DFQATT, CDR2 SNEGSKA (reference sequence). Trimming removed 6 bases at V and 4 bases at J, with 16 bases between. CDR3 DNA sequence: TGCAGTGCGACGACTAGTCACTCTTACAATGAGCAGTTCTTC. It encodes CSATTSHSYNEQFF.

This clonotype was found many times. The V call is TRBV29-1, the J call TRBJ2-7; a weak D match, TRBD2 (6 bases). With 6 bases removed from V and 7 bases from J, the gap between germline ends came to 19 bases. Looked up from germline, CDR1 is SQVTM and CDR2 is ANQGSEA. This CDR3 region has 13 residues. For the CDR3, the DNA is TGCAGCGTGACAGACCGGGACTCTGGGGAGCAGTACTTC. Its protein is CSVTDRDSGEQYF.

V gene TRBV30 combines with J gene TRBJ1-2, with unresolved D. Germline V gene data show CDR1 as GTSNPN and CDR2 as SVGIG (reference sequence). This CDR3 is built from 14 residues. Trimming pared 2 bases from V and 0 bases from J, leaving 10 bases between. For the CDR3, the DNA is TGTGCCTGGAGTCCGGACTCAACTAACTATGGCTACACCTTC. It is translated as CAWSPDSTNYGYTF.

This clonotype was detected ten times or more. CDR3 coding DNA: TGCGCCAGCAGCCAAAGTCCGGGACTAGCGGGAGAAGATACGCAGTATTTT. It translates to CASSQSPGLAGEDTQYF. The chain combines TRBV4-1 with TRBJ2-3; 14 positions match TRBD2. Germline CDR1 and CDR2: MGHRA and YSYEKL. Trimming took 2 bases from V and 5 from J; bases not matched to a gene: 6. This CDR3 contains 17 residues.

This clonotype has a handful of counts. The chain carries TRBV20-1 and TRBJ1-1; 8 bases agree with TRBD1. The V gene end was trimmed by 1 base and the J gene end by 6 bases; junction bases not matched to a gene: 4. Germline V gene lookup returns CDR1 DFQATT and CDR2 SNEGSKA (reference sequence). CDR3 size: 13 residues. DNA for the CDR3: TGCAGTGCTAGAGGGCCAGGGGGCTCTGAAGCTTTCTTT. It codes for CSARGPGGSEAFF.

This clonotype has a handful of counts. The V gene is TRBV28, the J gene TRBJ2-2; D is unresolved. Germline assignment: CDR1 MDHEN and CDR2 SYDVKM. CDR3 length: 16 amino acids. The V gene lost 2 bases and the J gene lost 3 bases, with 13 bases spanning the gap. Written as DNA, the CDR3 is TGTGCCAGCAGTTTAGTCCGGCTTGCTGACACCGGGGAGCTGTTTTTT. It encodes CASSLVRLADTGELFF.

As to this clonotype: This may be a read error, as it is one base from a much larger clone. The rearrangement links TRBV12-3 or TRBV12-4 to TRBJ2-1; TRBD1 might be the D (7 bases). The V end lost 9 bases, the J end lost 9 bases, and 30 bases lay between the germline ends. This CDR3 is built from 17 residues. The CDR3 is CARSQRAQGTLGVEQFF. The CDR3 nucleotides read TGTGCCAGAAGCCAGCGGGCACAGGGGACCCTGGGAGTTGAGCAGTTCTTC.

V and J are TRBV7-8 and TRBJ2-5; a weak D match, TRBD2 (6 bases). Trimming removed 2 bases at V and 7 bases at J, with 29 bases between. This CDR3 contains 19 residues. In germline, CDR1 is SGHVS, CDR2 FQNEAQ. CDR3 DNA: TGTGCCAGCAGCTTACGAGGGCGGGAAGAGATTTTTACTCTAGGGACCCAGTACTTC. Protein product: CASSLRGREEIFTLGTQYF.

The CDR3 bases are TGTGCCAGCAGTGTAGGACTAACGGGAGTGCACGAGCAGTACTTC. Amino acids: CASSVGLTGVHEQYF. The chain is built from TRBV28 and TRBJ2-7; D is perhaps TRBD2 (6 bases). The CDR3 has 15 residues. V dropped 5 bases and J dropped 5 bases, with 19 bases sitting between them. The germline CDR1 and CDR2 sequences are MDHEN and SYDVKM.

The CDR3 DNA follows: TGTGCCAGCAGCACCTACGACAGGGCCTACGAGCAGTACTTC. It yields the protein CASSTYDRAYEQYF. The rearrangement uses TRBV7-3 and TRBJ2-7, with 7 bases identical to TRBD1. CDR3 length equals 14 residues. Germline V gene data show CDR1 as SGHTA and CDR2 as FQGTGA. J lost 2 bases, V lost 5 bases, and 6 bases had no gene match. The variable domain in full, with the rest retrieved from reference TRBV7-3 and TRBJ2-7, is GAGVSQTPSNKVTEKGKYVELRCDPISGHTALYWYRQSLGQGPEFLIYFQGTGAADDSGLPNDRFFAVRPEGSVSTLKIQRTERGDSAVYLCASSTYDRAYEQYFGPGTRLTVT.

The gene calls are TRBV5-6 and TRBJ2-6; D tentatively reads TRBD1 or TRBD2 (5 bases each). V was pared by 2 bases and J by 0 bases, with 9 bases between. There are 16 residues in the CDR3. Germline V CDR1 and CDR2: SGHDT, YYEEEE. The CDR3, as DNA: TGTGCCAGCAGCTTAGGGACGATCTCTGGGGCCAACGTCCTGACTTTC. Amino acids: CASSLGTISGANVLTF.